These 23 T cell receptor beta chains were sequenced from one sample in a study of cytomegalovirus exposure and HLA in healthy donors. The PCR used 60 Vbeta and 13 Jbeta primers. Sequencing was performed with immunoSEQ multiplex PCR; in TCRdb, only in-frame clones are kept and a portion is missing. The sample includes fewer than 120,000 clones, around 85% of them seen just once. Sequencing input: PBMCs. These receptors all stem from a man between 25 and 39 years old in good health and CMV-seropositive.

This clone turned up a few times. This sequence joins TRBV12-5 and TRBJ2-7, with 9 positions matching TRBD2. V shed 4 bases and J 0 bases; nucleotides not matched to a gene: 7. Germline V gene data show CDR1 as LGHNT and CDR2 as FRNRAP. This CDR3 comprises 16 residues. The CDR3 region has the DNA TGTGCTAGTGGTTCTTCTAGCGGGGTAAGCTCCTACGAGCAGTACTTC. It encodes CASGSSSGVSSYEQYF.

The chain has TRBV2 and TRBJ2-3; 7 nucleotides align to TRBD1. The length of the CDR3 is 15 residues. Per the germline V gene, CDR1 is SNHLY and CDR2 is FYNNEI. Germline trimming cut 6 bases from V and 2 bases from J; bases unmatched to any gene: 8. CDR3 bases: TGTGCCAGCAGCGAGGGACAGCTTTACACAGATACGCAGTATTTT. This sequence encodes CASSEGQLYTDTQYF.

The rearrangement links TRBV6-1 to TRBJ2-7, with D unclear. Germline CDR1 MNHNS, CDR2 SASEGT. V dropped 4 bases and J dropped 4 bases, with 14 bases sitting between them. This CDR3 is built from 14 residues. The CDR3 DNA reads as TGTGCCAGCAGTGCTGATCGGTACGGTTACGAGCAGTACTTC. It translates to CASSADRYGYEQYF.

The sample holds one count of this clone. The rearrangement links TRBV7-8 to TRBJ1-1; D remains ambiguous. Trimming took 5 bases from V and 4 from J, leaving 8 bases between them. CDR3 size: 12 residues. CDR1 is SGHVS and CDR2 is FQNEAQ in the germline V gene. In DNA form, the CDR3 reads TGTGCCAGCAGCCTACTAGGCACTGAAGCTTTCTTT. It translates to CASSLLGTEAFF.

This sequence joins TRBV14 and TRBJ2-5; 8 nucleotides align to TRBD1. CDR1 and CDR2 from the germline V gene are SGHDN and FVKESK. This CDR3 comprises 15 residues. Germline trimming cut 3 bases from V and 2 bases from J; bases unmatched to any gene: 5. The CDR3 reads CASSHFGQGQETQYF. In DNA, the CDR3 is TGTGCCAGCAGCCATTTCGGACAGGGACAAGAGACCCAGTACTTC.

This chain joins TRBV7-9 and TRBJ2-1; 9 nucleotides agree with TRBD1. The CDR3 is 15 residues long. Germline V gene data show CDR1 as SEHNR and CDR2 as FQNEAQ (reference sequence). V was clipped by 10 bases and J by 3 bases; unmatched bases: 10. This CDR3 is CATTPRDRDYNEQFF. For the CDR3, the DNA is TGTGCCACCACCCCCCGGGACAGGGACTACAATGAGCAGTTCTTC.

The rearrangement uses TRBV5-1 and TRBJ2-5; a weak D match, TRBD2 (7 bases). The V end lost 0 bases, the J end lost 2 bases, and 17 bases lay between the germline ends. The V gene's germline CDR1 is SGHRS and CDR2 YFSETQ. The CDR3 has 17 amino acids. The CDR3 is CASSLAGRGGLQETQYF. The CDR3 nucleotides read TGCGCCAGCAGCTTGGCCGGAAGGGGGGGGCTTCAAGAGACCCAGTACTTC.

This chain joins TRBV6-5 and TRBJ2-7; D gene unclear. Trimming pared 2 bases from V and 0 bases from J, leaving 5 bases between. The CDR3 totals 13 residues. Germline loops: CDR1 MNHEY, CDR2 SVGAGI. The CDR3 bases are TGTGCCAGCAGTTACAGTAGCTCCTACGAGCAGTACTTC. It translates to CASSYSSSYEQYF.

In its sample, this clone was seen a few times. This chain joins TRBV6-5 and TRBJ2-2; D may be TRBD1 (6 bases). The germline gives CDR1 MNHEY, CDR2 SVGAGI. This CDR3 is built from 16 residues. Trimming stripped 0 bases from V and 3 bases from J, with 11 bases between. CDR3 region: CASSYSYREDTGELFF. CDR3 nucleotides: TGTGCCAGCAGTTACTCGTACAGGGAAGACACCGGGGAGCTGTTTTTT.

V and J are TRBV28 and TRBJ1-1, with D possibly TRBD1 on 6 matching bases. This CDR3 contains 13 residues. Germline V lookup: CDR1 MDHEN, CDR2 SYDVKM. V gave up 4 bases and J gave up 8 bases, with 14 bases separating them. CDR3 DNA sequence: TGTGCCAGCAGTTCGACAGGATTTTCGGAAGCTTTCTTT. Translated: CASSSTGFSEAFF.

The chain employs TRBV6-4 and TRBJ2-1, with 10 positions matching TRBD2. Germline V lookup: CDR1 MRHNA, CDR2 SNTAGT. The CDR3 covers 15 residues. Trimming at V came to 2 bases and at J to 6 bases, leaving 4 bases not matched to a gene. This CDR3 is CASSDGASGSNEQFF. The CDR3 DNA is TGTGCCAGCAGTGACGGCGCTAGCGGGAGCAATGAGCAGTTCTTC.

The J gene is TRBJ1-3, the V gene TRBV11-2; weak D call: TRBD1 (5 bases). This CDR3 is built from 15 residues. V dropped 5 bases and J dropped 2 bases, with 13 bases sitting between them. Germline V lookup: CDR1 SGHAT, CDR2 FQNNGV. The CDR3 DNA reads as TGTGCCAGCAGCCCCCATACGGGGGCTGGAAACACCATATATTTT. Its translation: CASSPHTGAGNTIYF.

V and J are TRBV19 and TRBJ1-2; 7 positions match TRBD1. The germline V gene encodes CDR1 LNHDA and CDR2 SQIVND (reference sequence). The CDR3 consists of 13 residues. Trimming cost V 7 bases and J 7 bases; bases outside gene matches: 9. CDR3 residues: CASMPQGQGGYTF. Written as DNA, the CDR3 is TGTGCCAGTATGCCACAGGGGCAAGGTGGCTACACCTTC.

This clone was seen a single time. V gene TRBV4-2 combines with J gene TRBJ2-1; D is perhaps TRBD2 (6 bases). Germline V CDR1 and CDR2: LGHNA, YNFKEQ. The CDR3 covers 16 residues. V lost 0 bases, J lost 3 bases, and 12 bases lay in between. CDR3 DNA: TGTGCCAGCAGCCAAGATTTGGCTAGCGACTACAATGAGCAGTTCTTC. Its protein is CASSQDLASDYNEQFF.

This chain connects TRBV19 to TRBJ2-2; D may be TRBD2 (5 bases). Germline V gives CDR1 LNHDA, CDR2 SQIVND (reference sequence). V was trimmed by 3 bases and J by 0 bases, leaving 8 bases between them. The CDR3 has 15 amino acids. CDR3 sequence reads: CASSIGGPNTGELFF. The DNA of the CDR3 is TGTGCCAGTAGTATCGGCGGGCCGAACACCGGGGAGCTGTTTTTT. The variable domain in full, with the rest retrieved from reference TRBV19 and TRBJ2-2, is DGGITQSPKYLFRKEGQNVTLSCEQNLNHDAMYWYRQDPGQGLRLIYYSQIVNDFQKGDIAEGYSVSREKKESFPLTVTSAQKNPTAFYLCASSIGGPNTGELFFGEGSRLTVL.

This clone was seen a few times. Its ends do not fully match the called genes, so a read error is possible. This rearrangement joins TRBV4-3 to TRBJ2-3, with D tentatively TRBD2 (7 bases). Germline V gives CDR1 LGHNA, CDR2 YSLEER. CDR3 size: 15 residues. The CDR3 DNA follows: TGCGCCAGCAGCCAAGATATGTCTAGGGCGGGGGCCCATCGATTT. This translates into CASSQDMSRAGAHRF.

The rearrangement links TRBV11-2 to TRBJ2-7; the match to TRBD2 covers 10 bases. The CDR3 covers 14 residues. The ends lost 5 bases at V and 4 bases at J; junction bases unmatched: 5. The germline CDR1 and CDR2 sequences are SGHAT and FQNNGV. CDR3 coding DNA: TGTGCCAGCAGCAGGAGCGGGGGGGCATACGAGCAGTACTTC. It yields the protein CASSRSGGAYEQYF.

This chain links TRBV5-1 with TRBJ1-4; TRBD1 aligns across 11 bases. Germline CDR1 is SGHRS and CDR2 is YFSETQ. This CDR3 is 15 amino acids long. Unmatched junction bases numbered 6, after V lost 5 bases and J lost 6 bases. In DNA form, the CDR3 reads TGCGCCAGCAGGTTTTCGGGACAGGGGGATGAAAAACTGTTTTTT. This encodes CASRFSGQGDEKLFF. The full variable domain, rest sourced from reference TRBV5-1 and TRBJ1-4, is KAGVTQTPRYLIKTRGQQVTLSCSPISGHRSVSWYQQTPGQGLQFLFEYFSETQRNKGNFPGRFSGRQFSNSRSEMNVSTLELGDSALYLCASRFSGQGDEKLFFGSGTQLSVL.

This chain links TRBV19 with TRBJ2-7; D is undetermined. Looked up from germline, CDR1 is LNHDA and CDR2 is SQIVND (reference sequence). This CDR3 comprises 13 residues. Trimming took 3 bases from V and 12 from J, leaving 18 bases between them. CDR3 DNA: TGTGCCAGTAGTATGTCCGGAGACCGTGAACCGTACTTC. Protein sequence: CASSMSGDREPYF. Full variable domain (rest looked up from reference TRBV19 and TRBJ2-7): DGGITQSPKYLFRKEGQNVTLSCEQNLNHDAMYWYRQDPGQGLRLIYYSQIVNDFQKGDIAEGYSVSREKKESFPLTVTSAQKNPTAFYLCASSMSGDREPYFGPGTRLTVT.

The gene calls are TRBV27 and TRBJ1-2; D may be TRBD1 (5 bases). CDR1 MNHEY and CDR2 SMNVEV come from the germline V gene (reference sequence). This CDR3 is 14 amino acids long. The germline V and J ends were trimmed by 6 bases and 5 bases, with 16 bases remaining between them. CDR3 in DNA: TGTGCCAGCAGCCCCGACAGTAACTCATATGGCTACACCTTC. It encodes CASSPDSNSYGYTF.

This clone turned up a few times. The DNA for the CDR3 is TGTGCCAGCAGCTTGGAGGGGTGGAATTCACCCCTCCACTTT. Its protein product is CASSLEGWNSPLHF. This chain connects TRBV7-6 to TRBJ1-6, with D maybe TRBD1 (5 bases). CDR3 length equals 14 residues. Germline values: CDR1 SGHVS, CDR2 FNYEAQ. V lost 3 bases and J 7 bases, leaving 10 bases between the germline ends.

This clone was recorded a few times. The chain carries TRBV5-6 and TRBJ1-2; 9 bases fit TRBD1. The CDR3 contains 14 residues. Germline V lookup: CDR1 SGHDT, CDR2 YYEEEE. The junction had 3 bases not matched to a gene; V was cut back by 4 bases and J by 2 bases. This CDR3 reads CASSIQGANYGYTF. CDR3 in DNA: TGTGCCAGCAGCATACAGGGGGCGAACTATGGCTACACCTTC.

The chain recombines TRBV6-1 with TRBJ2-5; maybe TRBD2 (6 bases). The DNA end lines up better with TRBJ2-7; the J call may be wrong. This CDR3 is 13 amino acids long. The germline V gene has CDR1 MNHNS and CDR2 SASEGT. CDR3 region: CASCIAETYEQYF. The CDR3 nucleotides are TGTGCCAGCTGCATAGCGGAGACCTACGAGCAGTACTTC.